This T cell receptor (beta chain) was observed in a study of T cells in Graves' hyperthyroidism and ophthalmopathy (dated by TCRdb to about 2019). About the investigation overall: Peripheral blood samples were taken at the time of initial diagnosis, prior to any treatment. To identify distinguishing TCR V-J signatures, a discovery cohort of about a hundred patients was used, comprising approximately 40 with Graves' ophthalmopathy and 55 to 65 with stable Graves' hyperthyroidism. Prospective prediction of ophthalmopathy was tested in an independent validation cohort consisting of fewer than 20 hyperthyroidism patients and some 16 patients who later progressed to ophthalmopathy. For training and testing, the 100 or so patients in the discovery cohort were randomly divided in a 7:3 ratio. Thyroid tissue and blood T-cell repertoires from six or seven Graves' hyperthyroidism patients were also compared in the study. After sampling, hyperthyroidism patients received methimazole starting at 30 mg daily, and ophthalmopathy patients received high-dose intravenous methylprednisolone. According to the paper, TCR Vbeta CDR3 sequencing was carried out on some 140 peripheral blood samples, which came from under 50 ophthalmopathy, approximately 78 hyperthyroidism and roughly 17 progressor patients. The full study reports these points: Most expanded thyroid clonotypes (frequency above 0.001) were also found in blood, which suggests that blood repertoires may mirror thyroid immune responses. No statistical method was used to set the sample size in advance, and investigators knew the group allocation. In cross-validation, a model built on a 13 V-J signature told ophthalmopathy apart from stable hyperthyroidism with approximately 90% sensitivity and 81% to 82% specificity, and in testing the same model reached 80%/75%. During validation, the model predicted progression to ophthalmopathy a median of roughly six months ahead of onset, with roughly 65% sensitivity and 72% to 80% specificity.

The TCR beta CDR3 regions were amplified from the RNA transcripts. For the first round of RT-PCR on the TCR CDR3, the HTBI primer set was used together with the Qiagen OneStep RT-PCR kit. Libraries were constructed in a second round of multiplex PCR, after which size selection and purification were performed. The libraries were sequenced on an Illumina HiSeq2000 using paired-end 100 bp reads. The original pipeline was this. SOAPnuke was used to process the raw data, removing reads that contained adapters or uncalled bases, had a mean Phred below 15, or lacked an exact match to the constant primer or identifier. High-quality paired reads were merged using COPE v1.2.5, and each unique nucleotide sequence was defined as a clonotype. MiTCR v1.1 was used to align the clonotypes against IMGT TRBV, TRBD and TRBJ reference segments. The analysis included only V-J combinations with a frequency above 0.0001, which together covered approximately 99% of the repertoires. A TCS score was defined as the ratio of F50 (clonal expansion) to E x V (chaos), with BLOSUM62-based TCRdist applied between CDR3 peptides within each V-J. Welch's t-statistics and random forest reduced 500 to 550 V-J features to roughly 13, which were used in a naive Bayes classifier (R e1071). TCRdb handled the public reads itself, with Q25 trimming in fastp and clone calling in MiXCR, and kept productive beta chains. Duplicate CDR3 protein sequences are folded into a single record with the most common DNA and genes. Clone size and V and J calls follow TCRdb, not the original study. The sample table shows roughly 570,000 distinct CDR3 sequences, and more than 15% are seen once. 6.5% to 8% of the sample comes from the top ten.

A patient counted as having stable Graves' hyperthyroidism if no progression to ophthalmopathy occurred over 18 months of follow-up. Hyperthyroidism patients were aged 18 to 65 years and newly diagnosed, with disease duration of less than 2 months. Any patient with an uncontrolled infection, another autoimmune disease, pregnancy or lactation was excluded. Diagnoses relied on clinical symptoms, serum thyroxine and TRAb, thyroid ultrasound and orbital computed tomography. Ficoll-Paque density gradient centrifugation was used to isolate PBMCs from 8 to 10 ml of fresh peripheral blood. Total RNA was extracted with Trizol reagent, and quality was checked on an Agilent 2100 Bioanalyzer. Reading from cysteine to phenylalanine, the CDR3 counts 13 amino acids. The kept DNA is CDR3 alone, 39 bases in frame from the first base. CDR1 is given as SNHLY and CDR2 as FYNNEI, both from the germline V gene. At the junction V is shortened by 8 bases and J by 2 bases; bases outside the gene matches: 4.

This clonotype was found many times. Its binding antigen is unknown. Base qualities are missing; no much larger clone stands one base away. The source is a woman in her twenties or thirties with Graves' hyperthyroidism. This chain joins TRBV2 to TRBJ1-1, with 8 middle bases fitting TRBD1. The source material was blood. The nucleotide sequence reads TGTGCCAGCGCAGGGGGCGTAAACACTGAAGCTTTCTTT. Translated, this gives CASAGGVNTEAFF.